This T cell receptor beta chain comes out of a study of blood T cell repertoires in COVID-19 (TCRdb year 2020). Background for the entire study: Samples covering the acute and convalescent phases of COVID-19 were provided by collaborators in the United States, Italy and Spain. HLA class I and class II types, where available, came from metadata supplied by the sample provider rather than from assay-based typing. The repertoires were released in a freely available public database intended as a resource for research on the immune response to SARS-CoV-2. Deeply sampled blood TCRbeta repertoires from subjects exposed to, actively infected with, or recovered from COVID-19 were included in the dataset. Samples came from the ongoing ImmuneRACE study (first 160 participants) plus 1,254 subjects from 6 global collaborators. The material from the prospective study consisted of cDNA or gDNA derived from T cells, B-cell-depleted T cells, or PBMCs. A de-identified subject ID, COVID-19 status, age in years and sex were almost always included in the sample metadata.

With respect to this clone: The clone's antigen remains unknown. The record has no base qualities; no much larger clone is one base away.

The immunoSEQ Assay, a bias-controlled multiplex PCR, was used to amplify TCRbeta CDR3 regions from genomic DNA. Per the original workflow: Within the assay, amplification of reference gene primers was used to estimate how many nucleated cells each sample contained. To quantify the absolute abundance of each unique TCRbeta CDR3 rearrangement, sequence reads were collapsed and filtered. For each sample, productive Simpson clonality was calculated as the square root of Simpson's diversity index over productive rearrangements. TCRdb took this table from immuneACCESS and kept in-frame rearrangements with V and J called. Such tables lack part of the clones; where checked against another copy, unresolved V genes explain under half of the gap, and the rest is unexplained. Clone size and V and J calls were adopted from that table, with D and trimming inferred from the DNA. The sample table shows about 150,000 clones, and around 87% are seen once. The leading ten clones occupy more than 14% of the sample.

Whole blood was collected in K2EDTA tubes by collaborating institutions according to the institutions' own protocols. Collaborator samples were shipped for TCRbeta analysis as frozen whole blood, isolated PBMCs, or DNA extracted from either sample type. Clipping removes 3 bases from V and 5 bases from J, with 10 as the unmatched junction base count. The germline V gene yields MGHRA for CDR1 and YSYEKL for CDR2. The CDR3 measures 16 amino acids from cysteine to phenylalanine. Just the 48-base CDR3 DNA is kept, in frame starting at base 1. Study-wide conclusions, independent of this receptor: The quantity of clinical and demographic metadata differed by source and by participant and was supplied without curation.

The chain was built from TRBV4-1 and TRBJ2-5; TRBD1 agrees with 9 junctional bases. The TCR sequence derives from a woman aged 40 to 49 with acute or convalescent COVID-19. The sequenced sample consisted of peripheral blood. Read as DNA, the sequence is TGCGCCAGCAGCCATCAACCGGGACAGGGCTGGGAGACCCAGTACTTC. Translated, this gives CASSHQPGQGWETQYF.